The 23 T cell receptor beta chains given below trace back to one sample, sequenced in a study of tumor-infiltrating lymphocytes in primary liver carcinoma. RNA and DNA were co-extracted from about 20-30 mg of unsorted bulk tissue. A primer matching the constant region was used to make TCR beta cDNA from 500 to 650 ng of total RNA. ARM-PCR, slightly modified, supplied the TCR beta libraries through three nested multiplex PCR rounds. Investigators reported that the first two PCR rounds, at roughly 10 cycles each, used TRBV1-TRBV30 forward primers with a C-beta reverse primer. Using its own MiXCR run on the multiplex PCR reads, TCRdb lists one record per CDR3 protein. This table has approximately 110,000 distinct CDR3 sequences, around 64% appearing once. Sequencing used liver tumor tissue from sampling region 3. The sample's subset: tumor region T3, left-lateral pole. The origin of the receptors is a woman aged 60 to 75 with primary liver carcinoma and hepatitis B virus infection.

This clonotype was counted ten times or more. The rearrangement links TRBV6-5 to TRBJ1-3; D ambiguous. Trimming pared 6 bases from V and 0 bases from J, leaving 6 bases between. The V gene's germline CDR1 is MNHEY and CDR2 SVGAGI. The CDR3 covers 13 residues. CDR3 residues: CASRLSSGNTIYF. CDR3 nucleotide sequence: TGTGCCAGCAGACTCAGCTCTGGAAACACCATATATTTT.

To note about this clonotype: Since the CDR3 does not end with the conserved phenylalanine or tryptophan, this likely comes from a read error. The V call is TRBV28, the J call TRBJ1-2, with D possibly being TRBD1 (6 bases). The CDR3 is 13 amino acids. Germline V gene lookup returns CDR1 MDHEN and CDR2 SYDVKM. V lost 7 bases and J 6 bases, leaving 15 bases between the germline ends. The CDR3 spells CASKFTGGHGYTS. The CDR3 coding sequence is TGTGCCAGCAAGTTTACGGGGGGCCATGGCTACACCTCC.

In this sample, this clonotype turned up many times. This chain uses TRBV13 with TRBJ2-1; 9 bases fit TRBD2. In germline, CDR1 is PRHDT, CDR2 FYEKMQ (reference sequence). V gave up 4 bases and J gave up 10 bases; unmatched junction bases: 8. The CDR3 consists of 14 residues. The CDR3 DNA sequence: TGTGCCAGCAGCTGGGGGACTAGCTCTGAGGAGCAGTTCTTC. It encodes CASSWGTSSEEQFF. Using reference TRBV13 and TRBJ2-1 for the parts outside the CDR3, the full variable domain is AAGVIQSPRHLIKEKRETATLKCYPIPRHDTVYWYQQGPGQDPQFLISFYEKMQSDKGSIPDRFSAQQFSDYHSELNMSSLELGDSALYFCASSWGTSSEEQFFGPGTRLTVL.

This clonotype has a handful of counts. The V and J genes are TRBV28 and TRBJ2-2; 8 positions match TRBD1. With 4 bases clipped from V and 10 bases from J, the junction kept 5 bases outside the gene matches. CDR3 length equals 13 residues. Germline V gives CDR1 MDHEN, CDR2 SYDVKM. The CDR3 DNA sequence: TGTGCCAGCAGTTATGTGGACAGGGAGGAGCTGTTTTTT. Its protein product is CASSYVDREELFF.

On this clonotype itself: Germline is not matched at one junction end, which may reflect a read error. The chain recombines TRBV9 with TRBJ2-7, with TRBD2 matching 7 bases. The germline V gene has CDR1 SGDLS and CDR2 YYNGEE. This CDR3 comprises 13 residues. Here the CDR3 reads CASSVYRRNLRGF. The CDR3 nucleotides are TGTGCCAGCAGCGTGTACAGAAGGAATTTGCGGGGGTTC. Looking up the rest from reference TRBV9 and TRBJ2-7 gives the full variable domain: DSGVTQTPKHLITATGQRVTLRCSPRSGDLSVYWYQQSLDQGLQFLIQYYNGEERAKGNILERFSAQQFPDLHSELNLSSLELGDSALYFCASSVYRRNLRGFGPGTRLTVT.

CDR3 residues: CASSWSLAVSNMGELFF. CDR3 nucleotides: TGCGCCAGCAGTTGGAGCCTAGCGGTATCGAACATGGGGGAGCTGTTTTTT. The rearrangement joins TRBV5-1 to TRBJ2-2; 7 bases align to TRBD2. This CDR3 is 17 amino acids long. Germline lookup yields CDR1 SGHRS and CDR2 YFSETQ. V lost 5 bases, J lost 8 bases, and 18 bases stayed unmatched.

Many counts were recorded for this clonotype. The rearrangement uses TRBV7-3 and TRBJ2-3; TRBD2 agrees at 8 bases. The germline V gene encodes CDR1 SGHTA and CDR2 FQGTGA. The CDR3 spans 15 residues. V was clipped by 2 bases and J by 1 base; unmatched bases: 2. DNA for the CDR3: TGTGCCAGCAGCTTAGGAGCGGGAGGCACAGATACGCAGTATTTT. Translated, it gives CASSLGAGGTDTQYF.

The rearrangement joins TRBV6-1 to TRBJ2-1; 8 positions agree with TRBD1. The CDR3 runs 14 residues. Per the germline V gene, CDR1 is MNHNS and CDR2 is SASEGT. Losses at the gene ends were 10 bases for V and 5 bases for J; bases not matched to a gene: 10. The CDR3 DNA reads as TGTGCCAACACCAAGGGACAGGAAAACAATGAGCAGTTCTTC. Protein: CANTKGQENNEQFF.

With respect to this clonotype: The CDR3 does not end in the conserved phenylalanine or tryptophan, so this is likely a read error. The J gene is TRBJ2-2, the V gene TRBV4-1; 7 bases fit TRBD1. The CDR3 has 15 residues. Germline values: CDR1 MGHRA, CDR2 YSYEKL. The DNA for the CDR3 is TGCGCCAGCAGCGATACGACAGGGAACGCCGGGGAGCTGTTTTAT. Protein sequence: CASSDTTGNAGELFY.

This clonotype was recorded at least ten times. The chain links TRBV11-2 to TRBJ2-2, with D perhaps matching TRBD1 (6 bases). The CDR3 runs to 16 residues. Germline V gene data show CDR1 as SGHAT and CDR2 as FQNNGV. V shed 2 bases and J shed 0 bases, with 10 bases lying between them. DNA of the CDR3: TGTGCCAGCAGCTTATTAGGGGGATCGAACACCGGGGAGCTGTTTTTT. This gives the protein CASSLLGGSNTGELFF.

There are a few counts of this clonotype. At one end, the junction sequence differs from germline, possibly due to a read error. V and J are TRBV29-1 and TRBJ1-2; D might be TRBD1 (5 bases). This CDR3 is 13 amino acids long. The germline V gene encodes CDR1 SQVTM and CDR2 ANQGSEA. The DNA of the CDR3 is TGCAGCGTAGGCCCGGGGCTAAACTATGGATACACCTTC. It translates to CSVGPGLNYGYTF.

Of note for this clonotype: An end of the junction does not agree with germline; a read error may underlie this. This chain uses TRBV4-2 with TRBJ2-7, with TRBD2 as a possible D gene (6 bases). The CDR3 spans 16 residues. The germline V gene encodes CDR1 LGHNA and CDR2 YNFKEQ. CDR3: CASSQRTIGLSYERYF. CDR3 sequence (DNA): TGTGCCAGCAGCCAACGGACTATCGGCCTATCCTACGAGCGGTACTTC.

The chain has TRBV12-3 or TRBV12-4 and TRBJ1-1, with 8 nucleotides matching TRBD1. V dropped 10 bases and J dropped 4; count of bases not matched to a gene: 26. The CDR3 length is 19 residues. The CDR3 sequence is CANIDRPPSIRGPGTEAFF. CDR3 in DNA: TGTGCCAACATAGATCGACCCCCGTCTATCAGGGGGCCAGGCACTGAAGCTTTCTTT.

A note on this clonotype: The junction shows a germline mismatch at one end, possibly a read error. The rearrangement uses TRBV11-2 and TRBJ2-2, with D perhaps given as TRBD1 or TRBD2 (5 bases each). CDR3 length: 13 residues. CDR1 and CDR2 from the germline V gene are SGHAT and FQNNGV. The CDR3 DNA is TGTGCCAGCTGCAGGGAGAACACCGGGGAGCTATTTTTT. This translates into CASCRENTGELFF.

This chain joins TRBV11-3 and TRBJ2-1; D possibly corresponds to TRBD2 (6 bases). The CDR3 extends over 14 amino acids. In germline, CDR1 is SGHNT, CDR2 YENEEA. Trimming took 3 bases from V and 8 from J, leaving 14 bases between them. The CDR3 protein is CASSLTSIIDEQFF. DNA of the CDR3: TGTGCCAGCAGCTTGACTAGTATTATCGATGAGCAGTTCTTC.

This clonotype was picked up many times. The chain has TRBV29-1 and TRBJ1-2; perhaps TRBD1 as D (5 bases). This CDR3 region has 11 residues. Germline values: CDR1 SQVTM, CDR2 ANQGSEA. The V end was cut by 4 bases, the J end by 4 bases, with 7 bases between. The CDR3: CSVATAYGYTF. CDR3 DNA sequence: TGCAGCGTTGCGACAGCCTATGGCTACACCTTC.

In its sample, this clonotype was seen a few times. V and J are TRBV6-1 and TRBJ2-4; D gene uncertain. The germline CDR1 and CDR2 sequences are MNHNS and SASEGT. V lost 1 base, J lost 6 bases, and 10 bases lay in between. This CDR3 contains 14 residues. CDR3 nucleotides: TGTGCCAGCAGTGAAGTTTGGGGTACAAACATTCAGTACTTC. Translation: CASSEVWGTNIQYF.

On this clonotype itself: The final CDR3 position lacks the conserved phenylalanine or tryptophan, pointing to a likely read error. This chain links TRBV28 with TRBJ2-1; D is uncertain. V was trimmed by 6 bases and J by 4 bases, leaving 13 bases between them. There are 14 residues in the CDR3. Germline V gene sequence: CDR1 MDHEN, CDR2 SYDVKM. CDR3 bases: TGTGCCAGCAGCACGACTGATTATTACAATGAGCAGTTCTTA. Residues: CASSTTDYYNEQFL.

The table lists this clonotype with a few counts. V gene TRBV6-5 combines with J gene TRBJ2-4, with 8 bases identical to TRBD2. This CDR3 has 14 residues. Germline lookup yields CDR1 MNHEY and CDR2 SVGAGI. V lost 8 bases, J lost 6 bases, and 9 bases stayed unmatched. CDR3 sequence: CASGPLRGGNIQYF. DNA for the CDR3: TGTGCCAGCGGTCCCCTTCGGGGGGGAAACATTCAGTACTTC.

This clonotype was seen many times. The chain carries TRBV12-3 or TRBV12-4 and TRBJ2-1, with 7 bases aligning to TRBD1. The CDR3 is 16 residues long. Losses at the gene ends were 6 bases for V and 3 bases for J; bases not matched to a gene: 11. The CDR3 DNA is TGTGCCAGCAGCCACACGGGACAGCTAAGCTACAATGAGCAGTTCTTC. It translates to CASSHTGQLSYNEQFF.

This clonotype was observed a few times. The chain uses TRBV25-1 and TRBJ1-2; the match to TRBD1 covers 11 bases. The CDR3 sequence is 15 residues long. Germline trimming cut 4 bases from V and 2 bases from J; bases unmatched to any gene: 3. Per the germline V gene, CDR1 is MGHDK and CDR2 is SYGVNS. The CDR3 loop reads CASSGTGGKNYGYTF. The CDR3 nucleotides read TGTGCCAGCAGTGGGACAGGGGGCAAGAACTATGGCTACACCTTC.

A remark on this clonotype: A read error may account for a junction end that differs from germline. This sequence joins TRBV4-1 and TRBJ2-3; unclear D gene. The CDR3 length is 15 residues. CDR1 and CDR2 (germline): MGHRA, YSYEKL. The CDR3 region has the DNA TGCGCCAGCAGCCCCTTATCCTCCACCACCGATACACAGTATTTT. The encoded protein is CASSPLSSTTDTQYF.

About this clonotype itself: A much larger clonotype is one base distant, so this may be a read error. V is TRBV4-1 and J is TRBJ2-1; 14 bases are a match to TRBD2. The CDR3 has 18 amino acids. The germline CDR1 and CDR2 sequences are MGHRA and YSYEKL. V dropped 8 bases and J dropped 5; count of bases not matched to a gene: 14. Here the CDR3 DNA reads TGCGCCAGCGGCAAGCGGGGACTAGCGGGAGAGCTTCACAATGAGCAGTTCTTC. Its translation is CASGKRGLAGELHNEQFF.